One and the same sample provided the 14 T cell receptor beta chains below, sequenced in a study. Sequencing was performed with immunoSEQ multiplex PCR; in TCRdb, only in-frame clones are kept and a portion is missing. The table records about 68,000 clones, around 95% of them present only once. Sequencing was carried out using PBMCs. The origin of the receptors is a man aged 40-49 years with rheumatoid arthritis.

This clone was seen once. The chain is built from TRBV6-5 and TRBJ2-7; TRBD1 matches 11 bases. This CDR3 region has 13 residues. V was pared by 8 bases and J by 3 bases, with 3 bases of the junction left unmatched. The germline V gene has CDR1 MNHEY and CDR2 SVGAGI. CDR3 sequence reads: CASGTGGFYEQYF. As DNA, the CDR3 is TGTGCCAGCGGGACAGGGGGATTCTACGAGCAGTACTTC.

The chain employs TRBV4-1 and TRBJ2-3, with TRBD1 matching over 9 bases. CDR3 length: 15 residues. The germline CDR1 and CDR2 sequences are MGHRA and YSYEKL. Trimming cost V 4 bases and J 4 bases; bases outside gene matches: 6. The CDR3 DNA reads as TGCGCCAGCAGCCCGAGGGACAGGGTTCCAGATACGCAGTATTTT. Residues: CASSPRDRVPDTQYF.

The rearrangement uses TRBV7-9 and TRBJ2-2, with TRBD1 matching over 12 bases. CDR1 and CDR2 (germline): SEHNR, FQNEAQ (reference sequence). The CDR3 has 19 amino acids. V lost 5 bases to trimming and J lost 4 bases; unmatched junction nucleotides: 14. The CDR3 bases are TGTGCCAGCAGCATCAACCGGGACAGGGGGCCCACTGGCACCGGGGAGCTGTTTTTT. Its protein product is CASSINRDRGPTGTGELFF.

This rearrangement joins TRBV6-5 to TRBJ1-2; 7 nucleotides align to TRBD1. The germline V gene has CDR1 MNHEY and CDR2 SVGAGI. CDR3 length: 14 amino acids. Trimming at V came to 2 bases and at J to 7 bases, leaving 7 bases not matched to a gene. In DNA form, the CDR3 reads TGTGCCAGCAGTTACAGGGGGCACTGGGGTGGCTACACCTTC. This gives the protein CASSYRGHWGGYTF.

The chain links TRBV7-6 to TRBJ2-7, with TRBD2 as a possible D gene (6 bases). Germline values: CDR1 SGHVS, CDR2 FNYEAQ. Trimming took 1 base from V and 7 from J, leaving 17 bases between them. The CDR3 sequence is 15 residues long. CDR3 amino acids: CASSLGVAGSREQYF. The DNA for the CDR3 is TGTGCCAGCAGCTTAGGTGTGGCGGGATCTAGGGAGCAGTACTTC.

In this sample, this clone turned up a few times. The J gene is TRBJ2-7, the V gene TRBV7-8, with D possibly TRBD2 on 5 matching bases. The CDR3 totals 12 residues. Germline CDR1 reads SGHVS; CDR2 reads FQNEAQ. The ends were cut back, 4 bases at V and 6 bases at J, with 10 bases in the middle. In nucleotides, the CDR3 is TGTGCCAGCAGCTATCCGAGCGGCGAGCAGTACTTC. It yields the protein CASSYPSGEQYF.

This chain joins TRBV15 and TRBJ2-7; D is unclear. This CDR3 has 16 residues. Germline-derived CDR1 and CDR2 are LNHNV and YYDKDF (reference sequence). V shed 2 bases and J shed 4 bases, with 18 bases lying between them. The CDR3, as DNA: TGTGCCACCAGCAGATCACTTCTACAGAAAAAGTACGAGCAGTACTTC. Protein product: CATSRSLLQKKYEQYF.

CDR3 nucleotides: TGTGCCAGCAGCTCACAGGGTTCCCCGTATAATTCACCCCTCCACTTT. Translated: CASSSQGSPYNSPLHF. The chain combines TRBV7-9 with TRBJ1-6; D might be TRBD1 (6 bases). V gave up 4 bases and J gave up 4 bases, with 14 bases separating them. Germline assignment: CDR1 SEHNR and CDR2 FQNEAQ (reference sequence). The CDR3 spans 16 residues.

This chain joins TRBV4-1 and TRBJ1-5; D is unresolved. Per germline, CDR1 MGHRA and CDR2 YSYEKL. Trimming removed 0 bases at V and 3 bases at J, with 6 bases between. The CDR3 runs to 14 residues. CDR3 residues: CASSQELVNQPQHF. The CDR3 region has the DNA TGCGCCAGCAGCCAAGAATTGGTCAATCAGCCCCAGCATTTT.

The chain is built from TRBV5-6 and TRBJ1-1; D is perhaps TRBD1 (6 bases). V was cut by 1 base and J by 3 bases, with 16 bases left in between. Germline V CDR1 and CDR2: SGHDT, YYEEEE. The CDR3 is 16 amino acids. This chain's CDR3 is CASSLFETGRDTEAFF. CDR3 in DNA: TGTGCCAGCAGCTTGTTTGAGACAGGTAGGGACACTGAAGCTTTCTTT.

The rearrangement uses TRBV6-4 and TRBJ2-1; 7 bases map to TRBD2. V lost 4 bases and J lost 7; bases outside the gene matches: 4. CDR3 size: 13 residues. Germline V gene sequence: CDR1 MRHNA, CDR2 SNTAGT. The CDR3 protein is CASSGTSSNEQFF. The CDR3 DNA sequence: TGTGCCAGCAGTGGGACTAGTTCGAATGAGCAGTTCTTC.

The gene calls are TRBV28 and TRBJ1-5; TRBD1 agrees at 7 bases. V dropped 6 bases and J dropped 3; count of bases not matched to a gene: 14. CDR3 length: 17 residues. Germline V gene data show CDR1 as MDHEN and CDR2 as SYDVKM. The CDR3 is CASSLPRQGTSNQPQHF. The CDR3, as DNA: TGTGCCAGCAGCCTTCCTCGACAGGGAACCTCCAATCAGCCCCAGCATTTT.

This rearrangement joins TRBV18 to TRBJ1-4; D remains unclear. CDR1 KGHSH and CDR2 LQKENI come from the germline V gene. V was cut by 3 bases and J by 7 bases, with 9 bases left in between. This CDR3 has 13 amino acids. The CDR3 bases are TGTGCCAGCTCACCGTCGGGGTTTGAAAAACTGTTTTTT. This translates into CASSPSGFEKLFF.

The chain recombines TRBV5-1 with TRBJ1-4, with 8 bases fitting TRBD1. The CDR3 length is 16 residues. CDR1 SGHRS and CDR2 YFSETQ come from the germline V gene. The ends lost 4 bases at V and 6 bases at J; junction bases unmatched: 11. CDR3 in DNA: TGCGCCAGCAGCCGAGCCGCAGGGGGCTCATATGAAAAACTGTTTTTT. Its translation: CASSRAAGGSYEKLFF.